The 6 T cell receptor beta chains presented below share a single source sample, sequenced in a study of blood T cell repertoires in COVID-19 (dated by TCRdb to 2020 to 2022). The receptor library was made with the immunoSEQ multiplex PCR assay. In its TCRdb copy, this immuneACCESS table keeps in-frame sequences only and misses some clones. Where compared with another copy, unresolved V genes explain less than half of these, and the others have no known cause. A total of around 100,000 clones appear in this sample, approximately 80% of them only once. More than 20% of the sample rests with the top ten. Sequencing was done on a sample of peripheral blood. These receptors came from a human donor in a cohort sampled during active COVID-19.

The V and J genes are TRBV4-1 and TRBJ1-2; D ambiguous. CDR3 length equals 16 residues. V gave up 0 bases and J gave up 2 bases, with 13 bases separating them. The germline V gene encodes CDR1 MGHRA and CDR2 YSYEKL. The CDR3 protein is CASSQDSKEWNYGYTF. CDR3 coding DNA: TGCGCCAGCAGCCAAGATTCTAAAGAATGGAACTATGGCTACACCTTC.

V and J are TRBV3-1 (or the pseudogene TRBV3-2) and TRBJ2-1; a possible D gene is TRBD2 (5 bases). The CDR3 totals 15 residues. Trimming pared 2 bases from V and 0 bases from J, leaving 8 bases between. CDR1 and CDR2 from the germline V gene are LGHDT and YNNKEL (reference sequence). For the CDR3, the DNA is TGTGCCAGCAGCCAACCGGGGAGCTCCTACAATGAGCAGTTCTTC. Its protein is CASSQPGSSYNEQFF.

This chain links TRBV7-9 with TRBJ2-1; 8 nucleotides match TRBD2. Looked up from germline, CDR1 is SEHNR and CDR2 is FQNEAQ (reference sequence). The CDR3 sequence is 13 residues long. V lost 5 bases, J lost 9 bases, and 6 bases stayed unmatched. CDR3 amino acids: CASSDPLAVEQFF. CDR3 in DNA: TGTGCCAGCAGCGACCCACTAGCGGTTGAGCAGTTCTTC.

CDR3 protein: CASRQTSQETQYF. The CDR3 nucleotides are TGTGCCAGCAGACAGACGAGTCAAGAGACCCAGTACTTC. The V and J genes are TRBV3-1 (or the pseudogene TRBV3-2) and TRBJ2-5; D is uncertain. The CDR3 runs 13 residues. Germline V lookup: CDR1 LGHDT, CDR2 YNNKEL (reference sequence). V lost 6 bases, J lost 2 bases, and 10 bases lay in between.

This chain links TRBV4-1 with TRBJ2-1; the match to TRBD2 covers 10 bases. The CDR3 is 15 amino acids. CDR1 is MGHRA, CDR2 YSYEKL, per germline. V trimming: 4 bases; J trimming: 2 bases; junction bases outside the gene matches: 2. For the CDR3, the DNA is TGCGCCAGCAGCCTAGGACTAGCGGCCTACAATGAGCAGTTCTTC. The encoded protein is CASSLGLAAYNEQFF.

The rearrangement uses TRBV21-1 and TRBJ1-1. TRBV21-1 is classified as a pseudogene. The CDR3 consists of 12 residues. CDR3 amino acids: CASSPMNTEAFF. For the CDR3, the DNA is TGTGCCAGCAGCCCTATGAACACTGAAGCTTTCTTT.